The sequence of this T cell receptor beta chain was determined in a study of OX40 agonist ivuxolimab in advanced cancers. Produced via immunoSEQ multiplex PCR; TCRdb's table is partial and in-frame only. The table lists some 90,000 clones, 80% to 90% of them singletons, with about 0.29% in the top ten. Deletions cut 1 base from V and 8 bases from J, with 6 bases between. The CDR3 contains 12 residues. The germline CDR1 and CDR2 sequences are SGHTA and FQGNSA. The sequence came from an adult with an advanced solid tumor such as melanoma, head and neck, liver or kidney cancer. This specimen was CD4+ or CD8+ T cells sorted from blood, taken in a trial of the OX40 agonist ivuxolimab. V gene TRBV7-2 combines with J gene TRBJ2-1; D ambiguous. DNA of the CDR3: TGTGCCAGCAGCTTAGAGCGCCATGAGCAGTTCTTC. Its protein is CASSLERHEQFF.